This entry is about one T cell receptor (beta chain). These data belong to a study of blood T cell repertoires in COVID-19. Study in general: COVID-19 samples from acute and convalescent phases originated in the United States, Italy and Spain.

How the authors handled the data: Using reference gene primer amplification, nucleated cell counts were estimated. The data were produced by immunoSEQ multiplex PCR, yet TCRdb's version contains in-frame clones alone and is incomplete. The V and J calls and clone size were taken over from that table, and D and trimming were inferred from the DNA. The data contain around 620,000 clones, around 90% of them seen just once; the ten biggest clones take up roughly 0.26%. Germline V gene sequence: CDR1 MGHDK, CDR2 SYGVNS. Trimming cost V 0 bases and J 2 bases, with 7 bases left between them. The CDR3 runs to 14 residues.

The V call is TRBV25-1, the J call TRBJ1-1; D unclear. This TCR came from a young woman with acute or convalescent COVID-19. Sequencing used peripheral blood. CDR3 coding DNA: TGTGCCAGCAGTGAATATGCGGCAAACACTGAAGCTTTCTTT. This translates into CASSEYAANTEAFF.